This paragraph covers one T cell receptor beta chain sequence. These data come from a study of CD8 T cells in Susac syndrome. The V end lost 5 bases, the J end lost 1 base, and 14 bases lay between the germline ends. Germline V gene lookup returns CDR1 MNHNS and CDR2 SASEGT. CDR3 size: 15 residues. RNA totalling about 0.5 to 1 ug underwent reverse transcription with random hexamers. TCRdb independently ran MiXCR on the immunoSEQ multiplex PCR reads; one entry per CDR3 protein. The sample holds 180,000 or so distinct CDR3 sequences, just under 95% seen once. It was healthy donors who served as the controls, matched for age and sex. TEMRA cells were FACS-enriched, with CD8+ and CD4+ T cells isolated negatively.

This chain uses TRBV6-1 with TRBJ2-5; tentatively, D is TRBD1 or TRBD2 (5 bases each). This clonotype originated in a human donor in good health. The specimen sequenced was CD4+ T cells from PBMCs. The CDR3: CASSQIPGPQETQYF. DNA for the CDR3: TGTGCCAGCAGTCAAATCCCGGGGCCCCAAGAGACCCAGTACTTC.